The entry that follows covers one T cell receptor (beta chain) sequence. Per the study methods: Cell counts per sample came from amplifying reference gene primers. Sequenced by immunoSEQ multiplex PCR; TCRdb stores in-frame clones only, minus some. V, J and clone size reflect that table, while D and trimming were determined from the DNA. The sample consists of about 210,000 clones, just over 85% of them appearing once. This entry belongs to a study of blood T cell repertoires in COVID-19. Across the study: The United States, Italy and Spain were the sources of the acute and convalescent COVID-19 samples. Sample material is recorded as cDNA or gDNA derived from T cells, B-cell-depleted T cells, or PBMCs.

Germline CDR1 reads SGHTA; CDR2 reads FQGNSA. Trimming at V came to 7 bases and at J to 1 base, leaving 4 bases not matched to a gene. There are 14 residues in the CDR3. This clonotype was obtained from a man aged 18 to 29 with active or convalescent COVID-19. Sample: peripheral blood. The chain uses TRBV7-2 and TRBJ2-3, with 8 bases matching TRBD1. CDR3 nucleotide sequence: TGTGCCAGCACCCCGGGACAGGGCACAGATACGCAGTATTTT. Its translation: CASTPGQGTDTQYF.